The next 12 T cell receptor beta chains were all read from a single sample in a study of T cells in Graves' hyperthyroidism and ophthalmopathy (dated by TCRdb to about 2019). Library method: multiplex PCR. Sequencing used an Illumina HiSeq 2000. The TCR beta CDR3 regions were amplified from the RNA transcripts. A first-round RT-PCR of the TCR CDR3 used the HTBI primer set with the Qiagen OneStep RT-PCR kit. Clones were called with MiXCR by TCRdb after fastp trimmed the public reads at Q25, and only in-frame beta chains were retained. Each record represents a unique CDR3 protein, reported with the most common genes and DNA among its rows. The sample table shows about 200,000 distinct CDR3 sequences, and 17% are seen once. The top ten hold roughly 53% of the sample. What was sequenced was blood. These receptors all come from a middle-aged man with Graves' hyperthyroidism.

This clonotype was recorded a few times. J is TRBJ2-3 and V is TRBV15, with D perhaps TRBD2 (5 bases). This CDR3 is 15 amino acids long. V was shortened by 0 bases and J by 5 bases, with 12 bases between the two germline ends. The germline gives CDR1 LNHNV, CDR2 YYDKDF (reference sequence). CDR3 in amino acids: CATSRDPLAGDTQYF. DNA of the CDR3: TGTGCCACCAGCAGAGATCCCCTAGCAGGAGATACGCAGTATTTT. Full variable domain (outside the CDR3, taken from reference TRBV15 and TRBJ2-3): DAMVIQNPRYQVTQFGKPVTLSCSQTLNHNVMYWYQQKSSQAPKLLFHYYDKDFNNEADTPDNFQSRRPNTSFCFLDIRSPGLGDTAMYLCATSRDPLAGDTQYFGPGTRLTVL.

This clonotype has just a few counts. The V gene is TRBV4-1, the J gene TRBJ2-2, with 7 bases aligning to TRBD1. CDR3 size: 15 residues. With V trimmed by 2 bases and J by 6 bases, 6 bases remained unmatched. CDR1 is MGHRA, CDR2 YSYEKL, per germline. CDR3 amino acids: CASSQPNRGAGELFF. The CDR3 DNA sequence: TGCGCCAGCAGCCAACCGAACAGGGGCGCCGGGGAGCTGTTTTTT.

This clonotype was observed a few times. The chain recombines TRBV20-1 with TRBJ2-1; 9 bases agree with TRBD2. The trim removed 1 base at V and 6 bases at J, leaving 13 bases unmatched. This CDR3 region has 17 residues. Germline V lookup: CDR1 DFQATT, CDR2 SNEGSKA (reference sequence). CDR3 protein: CSARGYGVAGAGNEQFF. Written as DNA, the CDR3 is TGCAGTGCTAGAGGCTATGGAGTAGCGGGAGCTGGCAATGAGCAGTTCTTC.

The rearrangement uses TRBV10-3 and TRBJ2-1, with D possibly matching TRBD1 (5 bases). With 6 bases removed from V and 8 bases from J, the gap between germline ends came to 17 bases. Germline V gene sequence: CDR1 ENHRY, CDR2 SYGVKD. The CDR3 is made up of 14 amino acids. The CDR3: CAISGELQGDEQFF. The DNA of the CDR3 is TGTGCCATCAGCGGAGAGCTTCAGGGCGATGAGCAGTTCTTC.

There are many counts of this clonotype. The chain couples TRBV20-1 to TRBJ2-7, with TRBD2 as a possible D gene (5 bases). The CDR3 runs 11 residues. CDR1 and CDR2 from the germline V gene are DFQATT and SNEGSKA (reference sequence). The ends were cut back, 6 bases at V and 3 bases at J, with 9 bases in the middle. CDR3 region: CSAATSYEQYF. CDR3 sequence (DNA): TGCAGTGCAGCCACTAGCTACGAGCAGTACTTC.

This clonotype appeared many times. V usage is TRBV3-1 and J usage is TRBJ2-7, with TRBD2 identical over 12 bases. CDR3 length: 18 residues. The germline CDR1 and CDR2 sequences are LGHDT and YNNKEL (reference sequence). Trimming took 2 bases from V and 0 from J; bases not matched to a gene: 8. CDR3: CASSQRTSGRRFSYEQYF. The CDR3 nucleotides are TGTGCCAGCAGCCAACGAACTAGCGGGAGGAGGTTCTCCTACGAGCAGTACTTC.

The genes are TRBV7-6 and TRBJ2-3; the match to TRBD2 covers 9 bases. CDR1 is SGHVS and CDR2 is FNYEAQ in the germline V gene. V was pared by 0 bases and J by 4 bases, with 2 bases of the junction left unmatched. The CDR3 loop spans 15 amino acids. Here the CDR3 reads CASSLAASGADTQYF. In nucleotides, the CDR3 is TGTGCCAGCAGCTTAGCCGCTAGCGGGGCAGATACGCAGTATTTT.

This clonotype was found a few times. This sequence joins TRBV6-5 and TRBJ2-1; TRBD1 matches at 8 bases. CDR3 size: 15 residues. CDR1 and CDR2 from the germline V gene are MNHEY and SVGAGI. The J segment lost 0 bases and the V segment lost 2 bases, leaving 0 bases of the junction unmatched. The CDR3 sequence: CASSYGQGSYNEQFF. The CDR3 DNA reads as TGTGCCAGCAGTTACGGACAGGGCTCCTACAATGAGCAGTTCTTC.

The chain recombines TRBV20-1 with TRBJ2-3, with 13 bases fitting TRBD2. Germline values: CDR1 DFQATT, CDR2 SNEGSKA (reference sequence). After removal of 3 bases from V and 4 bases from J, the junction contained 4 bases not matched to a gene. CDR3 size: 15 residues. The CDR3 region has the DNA TGCAGTGCTAGTCGGACTAGCGGGAGACCAGATACGCAGTATTTT. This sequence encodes CSASRTSGRPDTQYF.

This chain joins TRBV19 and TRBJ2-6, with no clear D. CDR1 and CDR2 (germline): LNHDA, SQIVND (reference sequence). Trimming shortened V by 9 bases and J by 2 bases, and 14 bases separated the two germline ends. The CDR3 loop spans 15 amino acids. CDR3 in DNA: TGTGCCAGCATAGCTCGTGGAGCTGGGGCCAACGTCCTGACTTTC. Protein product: CASIARGAGANVLTF.

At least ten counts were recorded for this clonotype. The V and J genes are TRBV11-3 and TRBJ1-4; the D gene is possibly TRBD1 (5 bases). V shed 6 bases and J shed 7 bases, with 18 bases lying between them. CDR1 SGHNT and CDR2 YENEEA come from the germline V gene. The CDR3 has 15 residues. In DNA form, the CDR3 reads TGTGCCAGCAGTTCAAGCAGGGATTCTGGTGAAAAACTGTTTTTT. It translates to CASSSSRDSGEKLFF. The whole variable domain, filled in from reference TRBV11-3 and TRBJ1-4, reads EAGVVQSPRYKIIEKKQPVAFWCNPISGHNTLYWYLQNLGQGPELLIRYENEEAVDDSQLPKDRFSAERLKGVDSTLKIQPAELGDSAVYLCASSSSRDSGEKLFFGSGTQLSVL.

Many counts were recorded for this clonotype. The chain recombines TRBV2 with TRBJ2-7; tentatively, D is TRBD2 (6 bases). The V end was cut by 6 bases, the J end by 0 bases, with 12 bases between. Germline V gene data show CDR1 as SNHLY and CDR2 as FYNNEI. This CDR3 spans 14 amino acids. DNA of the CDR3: TGTGCCAGCAGAATAGCGGTGACCTCCTACGAGCAGTACTTC. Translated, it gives CASRIAVTSYEQYF.